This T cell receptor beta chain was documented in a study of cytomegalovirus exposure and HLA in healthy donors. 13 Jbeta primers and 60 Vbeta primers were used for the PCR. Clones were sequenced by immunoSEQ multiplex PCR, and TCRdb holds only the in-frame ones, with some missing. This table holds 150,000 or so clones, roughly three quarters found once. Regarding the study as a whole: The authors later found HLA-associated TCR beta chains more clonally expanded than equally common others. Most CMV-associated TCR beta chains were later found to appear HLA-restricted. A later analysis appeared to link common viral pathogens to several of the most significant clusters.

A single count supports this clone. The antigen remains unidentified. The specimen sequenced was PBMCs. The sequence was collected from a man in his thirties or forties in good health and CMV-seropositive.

Here the CDR3 reads CASSWTEARSYNEQFF. Written as DNA, the CDR3 is TGTGCCAGCAGCTGGACGGAGGCCCGCTCCTACAATGAGCAGTTCTTC. V gene TRBV7-9 combines with J gene TRBJ2-1, with a weak D call TRBD2 (5 bases). The CDR3 runs 16 residues. Germline lookup yields CDR1 SEHNR and CDR2 FQNEAQ (reference sequence). V was clipped by 4 bases and J by 0 bases, with 13 bases between them. The full variable domain, rest sourced from reference TRBV7-9 and TRBJ2-1, is DTGVSQNPRHKITKRGQNVTFRCDPISEHNRLYWYRQTLGQGPEFLTYFQNEAQLEKSRLLSDRFSAERPKGSFSTLEIQRTEQGDSAMYLCASSWTEARSYNEQFFGPGTRLTVL.